The TCR beta chain described here comes from a study of monozygotic twins with cystic fibrosis. Study-level findings and limits: Co-twins had the most similar V usage for 13 of 16 pairs, J for 8.

TCRdb's copy holds only in-frame clones and misses some; the assay was immunoSEQ multiplex PCR. The sample records about 26,000 clones, 96% being singletons. Trimming cost V 2 bases and J 7 bases; bases outside gene matches: 1. Germline CDR1 SGHRS, CDR2 YFSETQ. The CDR3 is made up of 15 amino acids. Details on this clone: The antigen is unknown.

The chain joins TRBV5-1 to TRBJ2-1, with 15 bases identical to TRBD2. This TCR came from a girl aged 2-10 years with cystic fibrosis. The sequenced sample was blood. The CDR3 DNA sequence: TGCGCCAGCAGCTTCGGACTAGCGGGAGGGAATGAGCAGTTCTTC. Its protein is CASSFGLAGGNEQFF.